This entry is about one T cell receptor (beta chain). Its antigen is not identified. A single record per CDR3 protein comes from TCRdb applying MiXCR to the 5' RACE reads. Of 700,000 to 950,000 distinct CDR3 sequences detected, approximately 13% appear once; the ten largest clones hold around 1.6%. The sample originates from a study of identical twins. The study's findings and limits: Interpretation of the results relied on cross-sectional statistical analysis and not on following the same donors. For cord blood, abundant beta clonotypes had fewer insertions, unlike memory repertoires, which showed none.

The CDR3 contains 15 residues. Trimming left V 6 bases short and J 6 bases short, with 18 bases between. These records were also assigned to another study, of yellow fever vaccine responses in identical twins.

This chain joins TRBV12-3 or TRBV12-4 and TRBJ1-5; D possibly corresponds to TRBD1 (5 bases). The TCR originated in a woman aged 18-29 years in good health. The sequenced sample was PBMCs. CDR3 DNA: TGTGCCAGCAGGGCTCAGGAGGGGCAGGGTCAGCCCCAGCATTTT. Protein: CASRAQEGQGQPQHF.